This TCR beta chain emerged from a study of patients and donors after allogeneic stem cell transplantation (dated by TCRdb to about 2020). Points on this clonotype: The antigen this receptor binds is unknown. No qualities accompany the bases; no much larger clone lies one base away.

The library was made by RT-PCR. These reads were obtained on a NextSeq 550. TCRdb applied fastp at Q25 and MiXCR to the public reads, then kept only in-frame beta chains. Every CDR3 protein is listed once, alongside the most common genes and DNA of its rows. The sample records 40,000 to 45,000 distinct CDR3 sequences, roughly 30% of which are singletons. The ten largest clones take up about three quarters of the sample. Sequences were obtained from blood, either unsorted or a sorted T cell fraction (not recorded which). The TCR sequence derives from a human donor who was either an allogeneic HSCT recipient or a stem cell or donor lymphocyte infusion donor (not recorded which). It is not recorded whose cells these are; they may come from a transplant donor.

The CDR3 has the sequence CSVKGYYEQYF. The nucleotide sequence reads TGCAGCGTCAAAGGGTACTACGAGCAGTACTTC. In this chain, TRBV29-1 is recombined with TRBJ2-7; the D gene assignment is ambiguous. The CDR1 and CDR2 encoded by the germline V gene are SQVTM and ANQGSEA. Trimming at the junction amounts to 6 bases on V and 3 bases on J, and the germline ends lie 9 bases apart. The CDR3 covers 11 residues, taking in both the cysteine and the phenylalanine. Only the CDR3 DNA is retained, 33 bases long and in frame from the first base.